These 27 T cell receptor beta chains share one sample of origin, sequenced in a study of CD4 T cells in lung cancer. PBMCs stimulated more than 10 days with mutant 27-mer peptides plus IL21, IL7, IL15, IL2. Sorting by cytokine capture selected live IFNgamma-secreting T cells after peptide-pulsed B cell restimulation. For about 13 to 21 days, sorted cells were expanded at 3 or 10 per well. These TCRs' antigens remain unknown. Sequencing used immunoSEQ multiplex PCR; TCRdb keeps in-frame clones, though not all of them. The sample carries approximately 1,800 clones, around 64% recorded once. Sequencing was carried out using a CD4+ T cell line or clone grown in culture. The receptors come from an older woman with non-small cell lung cancer. Some clones in this sample may be carry-over from other donors' samples.

The chain has TRBV2 and TRBJ2-7, with 7 bases fitting TRBD2. Germline V gene lookup returns CDR1 SNHLY and CDR2 FYNNEI. CDR3 length: 12 amino acids. The junction had 3 bases not matched to a gene; V was cut back by 7 bases and J by 3 bases. The CDR3 here is CASKSGGYEQYF. For the CDR3, the DNA is TGTGCCAGCAAATCGGGGGGCTACGAGCAGTACTTC. Filled out from reference TRBV2 and TRBJ2-7, the complete variable domain reads EPEVTQTPSHQVTQMGQEVILRCVPISNHLYFYWYRQILGQKVEFLVSFYNNEISEKSEIFDDQFSVERPDGSNFTLKIRSTKLEDSAMYFCASKSGGYEQYFGPGTRLTVT.

The chain employs TRBV9 and TRBJ1-3; D uncertain. CDR1 is SGDLS and CDR2 is YYNGEE in the germline V gene. The V and J ends lost 6 bases and 0 bases respectively, with 7 bases between them. CDR3 length: 13 amino acids. The CDR3 nucleotides read TGTGCCAGCATGAGGAGCTCTGGAAACACCATATATTTT. Protein product: CASMRSSGNTIYF.

This rearrangement joins TRBV19 to TRBJ2-5; 13 bases map to TRBD2. The V segment lost 6 bases and the J segment 7 bases; nucleotides outside the gene matches: 8. Germline CDR1 is LNHDA and CDR2 is SQIVND (reference sequence). The CDR3 is 15 amino acids. CDR3 loop: CASSKTSGGPSTQYF. CDR3 coding DNA: TGTGCCAGTAGCAAGACTAGCGGGGGGCCCTCGACCCAGTACTTC.

The sample holds a few counts of this clone. The gene calls are TRBV11-2 and TRBJ2-1; 7 bases are a match to TRBD2. The CDR3 covers 14 residues. After removal of 2 bases from V and 8 bases from J, the junction contained 6 bases not matched to a gene. The germline V gene encodes CDR1 SGHAT and CDR2 FQNNGV. Here the CDR3 reads CASSLSAGVDEQFF. CDR3 sequence (DNA): TGTGCCAGCAGCTTAAGCGCGGGAGTGGATGAGCAGTTCTTC.

The rearrangement joins TRBV23-1 to TRBJ2-7; D uncertain. TRBV23-1 counts as an open reading frame of uncertain function. Trimming shortened V by 0 bases and J by 6 bases, and 6 bases separated the two germline ends. The CDR3 loop spans 12 amino acids. CDR3: CASSQSEVEQYF. The CDR3 region has the DNA TGCGCCAGCAGTCAATCGGAAGTCGAGCAGTACTTC.

DNA for the CDR3: TGTGCCAGCAGTTTTAATACCGGGAGGACGCCAGAGACCCAGTACTTC. Protein sequence: CASSFNTGRTPETQYF. This chain uses TRBV28 with TRBJ2-5, with 7 nucleotides matching TRBD2. Germline V gives CDR1 MDHEN, CDR2 SYDVKM. The CDR3 totals 16 residues. V lost 3 bases and J lost 4; bases outside the gene matches: 11.

V usage is TRBV28 and J usage is TRBJ2-7; D not certain. V gave up 6 bases and J gave up 5 bases, with 8 bases separating them. Germline V CDR1 and CDR2: MDHEN, SYDVKM. The CDR3 covers 11 residues. The CDR3: CASSQTNEQYF. The CDR3 DNA follows: TGTGCCAGCAGCCAGACGAACGAGCAGTACTTC.

This clone was seen more than once but under ten times. The gene calls are TRBV25-1 and TRBJ2-2, with D perhaps TRBD2 (6 bases). Germline V gives CDR1 MGHDK, CDR2 SYGVNS. The CDR3 consists of 13 residues. The V gene lost 6 bases and the J gene lost 1 base, with 6 bases spanning the gap. CDR3 nucleotide sequence: TGTGCCAGCAGGGGACTGAACACCGGGGAGCTGTTTTTT. Its protein is CASRGLNTGELFF.

This clone showed up just once. At one boundary the junction diverges from the germline segment, which might be a read error. Within the sample, other DNA sequences also encode this same CDR3. This chain uses TRBV7-8 with TRBJ2-2, with D unresolved. There are 15 residues in the CDR3. Germline CDR1 reads SGHVS; CDR2 reads FQNEAQ. CDR3 sequence reads: CASSAYIFSTGELFF. CDR3 nucleotide sequence: TGCGCCAGCAGCGCCTACATTTTCAGCACCGGGGAGCTGTTTTTT.

The rearrangement uses TRBV5-1 and TRBJ2-3, with 15 nucleotides matching TRBD2. Trimming cost V 3 bases and J 4 bases; bases outside gene matches: 0. Germline CDR1 SGHRS, CDR2 YFSETQ. The CDR3 is 15 residues long. The CDR3 nucleotides read TGCGCCAGCAGCTGGACTAGCGGGGGGGCAGATACGCAGTATTTT. This gives the protein CASSWTSGGADTQYF.

V gene TRBV28 combines with J gene TRBJ1-1; the D is unclear. The germline CDR1 and CDR2 sequences are MDHEN and SYDVKM. Trimming left V 3 bases short and J 5 bases short, with 7 bases between. The CDR3 is 12 residues long. CDR3 sequence (DNA): TGTGCCAGCAGTTTGCTTCGGACTGAAGCTTTCTTT. Protein sequence: CASSLLRTEAFF.

The chain couples TRBV7-9 to TRBJ2-3; D ambiguous. The CDR3 loop spans 13 amino acids. V lost 5 bases and J lost 9, with 15 bases in between. Germline V gene data show CDR1 as SEHNR and CDR2 as FQNEAQ (reference sequence). CDR3 sequence (DNA): TGTGCCAGCAGCCCTCACCGGGTCGGAACGCAGTATTTT. Protein: CASSPHRVGTQYF.

V usage is TRBV19 and J usage is TRBJ1-6; D not certain. Per the germline V gene, CDR1 is LNHDA and CDR2 is SQIVND (reference sequence). Trimming cost V 5 bases and J 10 bases, with 18 bases left between them. The CDR3 consists of 15 residues. The CDR3 reads CASSLSGIPFSPLHF. CDR3 DNA: TGTGCCAGTAGTCTGTCCGGGATACCCTTCTCACCCCTCCACTTT.

This chain links TRBV27 with TRBJ2-7; D uncertain. Trimming shortened V by 1 base and J by 7 bases, and 8 bases separated the two germline ends. The CDR3 is 12 amino acids. Germline-derived CDR1 and CDR2 are MNHEY and SMNVEV (reference sequence). The CDR3 sequence is CASSLLSREQYF. CDR3 in DNA: TGTGCCAGCAGTTTATTGTCGCGGGAGCAGTACTTC.

In its sample, this clone was seen a few times. The CDR3 DNA is TGTGCCAGCAGCCAAGGCCCCACCGGGACTAGCGGTTACAATGAGCAGTTCTTC. This translates into CASSQGPTGTSGYNEQFF. V usage is TRBV4-2 and J usage is TRBJ2-1; 11 bases agree with TRBD2. The V gene's germline CDR1 is LGHNA and CDR2 YNFKEQ. Trimming took 1 base from V and 4 from J; bases not matched to a gene: 9. This CDR3 is 18 amino acids long.

In its sample, this clone was seen a few times. This sequence joins TRBV4-1 and TRBJ2-5; TRBD1 is a possible D gene (5 bases). V gave up 4 bases and J gave up 4 bases, with 10 bases separating them. Per germline, CDR1 MGHRA and CDR2 YSYEKL. The CDR3 loop spans 13 amino acids. As DNA, the CDR3 is TGCGCCAGCAGCCGGGTTAGGGGAGAGACCCAGTACTTC. Encoded protein: CASSRVRGETQYF.

This clone was counted between two and nine times. CDR3 sequence reads: CASSQEVGLGDSYNEQFF. The CDR3 DNA follows: TGCGCCAGCAGCCAAGAGGTTGGGTTGGGGGACTCCTACAATGAGCAGTTCTTC. The chain employs TRBV4-1 and TRBJ2-1; D might be TRBD1 or TRBD2, each matching 5 bases. This CDR3 comprises 18 residues. Trimming removed 0 bases at V and 0 bases at J, with 15 bases between. Germline CDR1 reads MGHRA; CDR2 reads YSYEKL.

The chain has TRBV4-1 and TRBJ1-1; D gene unclear. The CDR3 sequence is 13 residues long. CDR1 MGHRA and CDR2 YSYEKL come from the germline V gene. Trimming stripped 0 bases from V and 9 bases from J, with 11 bases between. Here the CDR3 reads CASSQEGSAQAFF. The CDR3 nucleotides are TGCGCCAGCAGCCAAGAAGGGTCGGCTCAAGCTTTCTTT.

This sequence joins TRBV27 and TRBJ1-6; D unresolved. The V end was cut by 8 bases, the J end by 1 base, with 6 bases between. This CDR3 comprises 13 residues. Germline lookup yields CDR1 MNHEY and CDR2 SMNVEV (reference sequence). As DNA, the CDR3 is TGTGCCAGCGGGGTTTCCTATAATTCACCCCTCCACTTT. This codes for CASGVSYNSPLHF.

This sequence joins TRBV19 and TRBJ2-1, with D perhaps TRBD1 (6 bases). Germline V CDR1 and CDR2: LNHDA, SQIVND (reference sequence). This CDR3 is built from 17 residues. V dropped 0 bases and J dropped 1 base, with 13 bases sitting between them. CDR3 DNA: TGTGCCAGTAGTATAGATATGAGGGGGTTGTCCTACAATGAGCAGTTCTTC. Protein product: CASSIDMRGLSYNEQFF. Using reference TRBV19 and TRBJ2-1 for the parts outside the CDR3, the full variable domain is DGGITQSPKYLFRKEGQNVTLSCEQNLNHDAMYWYRQDPGQGLRLIYYSQIVNDFQKGDIAEGYSVSREKKESFPLTVTSAQKNPTAFYLCASSIDMRGLSYNEQFFGPGTRLTVL.

This clone was observed a handful of times. The chain couples TRBV2 to TRBJ1-4; D unresolved. Trimming stripped 2 bases from V and 6 bases from J, with 4 bases between. The CDR3 length is 12 residues. Germline values: CDR1 SNHLY, CDR2 FYNNEI. In nucleotides, the CDR3 is TGTGCCAGCAGTGAACTCGATGAAAAACTGTTTTTT. Protein: CASSELDEKLFF.

This clone was found once. CDR3 nucleotide sequence: TGTGCCAGCAGTTACTCGGGACAGGGCGTTTCCGGGGAGCTGTTTTTT. This gives the protein CASSYSGQGVSGELFF. The chain has TRBV6-5 and TRBJ2-2; 9 bases are a match to TRBD1. With V trimmed by 0 bases and J by 6 bases, 5 bases remained unmatched. Germline assignment: CDR1 MNHEY and CDR2 SVGAGI. The CDR3 has 16 amino acids.

This clone came up once. V gene TRBV19 combines with J gene TRBJ2-3; D not resolved. CDR1 is LNHDA and CDR2 is SQIVND in the germline V gene (reference sequence). The CDR3 has 16 residues. V gave up 0 bases and J gave up 3 bases, with 13 bases separating them. Written as DNA, the CDR3 is TGTGCCAGTAGTATAGATTTCGGTCGGGTAACAGATACGCAGTATTTT. Translating it yields CASSIDFGRVTDTQYF.

This clone has a handful of counts. The J gene is TRBJ1-2, the V gene TRBV20-1; D perhaps matches TRBD1 (6 bases). CDR1 and CDR2 (germline): DFQATT, SNEGSKA (reference sequence). The CDR3 is 11 amino acids. CDR3 residues: CAQQGNYGYTF. For the CDR3, the DNA is TGCGCGCAACAGGGAAACTATGGCTACACCTTC.

In its sample, this clone was seen once. This chain connects TRBV9 to TRBJ1-6; 8 nucleotides line up with TRBD1. The CDR3 runs to 17 residues. V shed 4 bases, J shed 0 bases, and the junction held 6 bases outside the gene matches. CDR1 and CDR2 from the germline V gene are SGDLS and YYNGEE. CDR3 sequence reads: CASSPATGGSYNSPLHF. The CDR3 coding sequence is TGTGCCAGCAGCCCAGCAACAGGGGGCTCCTATAATTCACCCCTCCACTTT.

This chain joins TRBV5-1 and TRBJ1-1; D call uncertain. CDR1 SGHRS and CDR2 YFSETQ come from the germline V gene. Trimming took 3 bases from V and 1 from J, leaving 10 bases between them. This CDR3 has 14 residues. CDR3 nucleotides: TGCGCCAGCAGCTCTCAGTACCAGAACACTGAAGCTTTCTTT. As protein: CASSSQYQNTEAFF. Full variable domain (rest looked up from reference TRBV5-1 and TRBJ1-1): KAGVTQTPRYLIKTRGQQVTLSCSPISGHRSVSWYQQTPGQGLQFLFEYFSETQRNKGNFPGRFSGRQFSNSRSEMNVSTLELGDSALYLCASSSQYQNTEAFFGQGTRLTVV.

CDR3 loop: CASSYSGNRGYGYTF. The CDR3 coding sequence is TGTGCCAGCAGTTACTCTGGTAACCGAGGCTATGGCTACACCTTC. The chain is built from TRBV6-5 and TRBJ1-2; D gene uncertain. This CDR3 is built from 15 residues. Trimming removed 0 bases from V and 4 bases from J, with 12 bases in between. Per the germline V gene, CDR1 is MNHEY and CDR2 is SVGAGI.